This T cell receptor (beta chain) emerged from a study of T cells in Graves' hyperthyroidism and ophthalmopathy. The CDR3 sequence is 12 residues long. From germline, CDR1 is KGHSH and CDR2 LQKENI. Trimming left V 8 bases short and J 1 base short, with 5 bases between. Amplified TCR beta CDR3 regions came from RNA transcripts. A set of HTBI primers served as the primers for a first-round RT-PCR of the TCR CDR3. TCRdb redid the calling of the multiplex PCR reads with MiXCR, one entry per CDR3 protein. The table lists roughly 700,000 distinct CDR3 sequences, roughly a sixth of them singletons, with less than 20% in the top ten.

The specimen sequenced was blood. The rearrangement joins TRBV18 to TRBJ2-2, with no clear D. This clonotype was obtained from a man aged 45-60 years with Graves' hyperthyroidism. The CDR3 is CASPLNTGELFF. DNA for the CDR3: TGTGCCAGCCCACTGAACACCGGGGAGCTGTTTTTT.